These 24 T cell receptor beta chains share one sample of origin, sequenced in a study of T cell changes during pregnancy in multiple sclerosis. Sequencing was performed with immunoSEQ multiplex PCR; in TCRdb, only in-frame clones are kept and a portion is missing. The sample lists some 100,000 clones; approximately 94% were seen once. Here the sequenced sample was peripheral blood, taken before pregnancy. These receptor sequences come from a female donor with multiple sclerosis, enrolled in a pregnancy study.

This clone was seen only a few times. V usage is TRBV10-1 and J usage is TRBJ1-2; 9 bases align to TRBD1. CDR3 size: 13 residues. V dropped 5 bases and J dropped 8; count of bases not matched to a gene: 6. Germline V gives CDR1 WNHNN, CDR2 SYGVQD (reference sequence). This CDR3 is CASSPDRGRGYTF. The DNA for the CDR3 is TGCGCCAGCAGTCCCGACAGGGGGAGAGGCTACACCTTC.

The chain links TRBV2 to TRBJ1-1; D possibly corresponds to TRBD1 (5 bases). The germline V and J ends were trimmed by 6 bases and 3 bases, with 14 bases remaining between them. The germline gives CDR1 SNHLY, CDR2 FYNNEI. This CDR3 is built from 14 residues. CDR3 residues: CASRGLLGDTEAFF. In DNA form, the CDR3 reads TGTGCCAGCAGAGGACTATTAGGGGACACTGAAGCTTTCTTT.

This chain joins TRBV5-4 and TRBJ1-1, with a weak D call TRBD1 (5 bases). With 3 bases removed from V and 7 bases from J, the gap between germline ends came to 13 bases. From germline, CDR1 is SGHNT and CDR2 YYREEE (reference sequence). The CDR3 covers 13 residues. The CDR3 nucleotides read TGTGCCAGCAGCTCACCCCCTGGACATGAAGCTTTCTTT. Amino acid sequence: CASSSPPGHEAFF.

J is TRBJ1-5 and V is TRBV27; 7 bases are shared with TRBD1. Losses at the gene ends were 6 bases for V and 4 bases for J; bases not matched to a gene: 6. The CDR3 spans 14 residues. Germline assignment: CDR1 MNHEY and CDR2 SMNVEV (reference sequence). DNA of the CDR3: TGTGCCAGCAGCCGGGACAGCCAAAATCAGCCCCAGCATTTT. Amino acid sequence: CASSRDSQNQPQHF.

CDR3: CASSPLGGVAFF. The CDR3 nucleotides are TGTGCCAGCTCACCCCTAGGGGGCGTAGCTTTCTTT. V and J are TRBV18 and TRBJ1-1; 7 nucleotides align to TRBD1. Unmatched junction bases numbered 5, after V lost 3 bases and J lost 10 bases. CDR3 size: 12 residues. CDR1 is KGHSH, CDR2 LQKENI, per germline.

The chain employs TRBV6-5 and TRBJ2-4, with TRBD2 matching 8 bases. The CDR3 extends over 11 amino acids. V was pared by 9 bases and J by 8 bases, with 3 bases of the junction left unmatched. Germline CDR1 reads MNHEY; CDR2 reads SVGAGI. The CDR3 here is CASQAGDIQYF. For the CDR3, the DNA is TGTGCCAGTCAAGCGGGAGACATTCAGTACTTC.

The genes are TRBV30 and TRBJ1-5; TRBD1 might be the D (5 bases). Germline V CDR1 and CDR2: GTSNPN, SVGIG (reference sequence). V lost 1 base to trimming and J lost 5 bases, with 9 bases between them. The CDR3 is 13 residues long. CDR3 sequence reads: CAWSDGGDQPQHF. Written as DNA, the CDR3 is TGTGCCTGGAGTGACGGGGGAGATCAGCCCCAGCATTTT.

The J gene is TRBJ2-2, the V gene TRBV30, with 8 bases lining up with TRBD1. V trimming: 0 bases; J trimming: 5 bases; junction bases outside the gene matches: 8. The germline V gene encodes CDR1 GTSNPN and CDR2 SVGIG (reference sequence). The CDR3 is made up of 16 amino acids. The CDR3 region has the DNA TGTGCCTGGAGTGTAGGGCAGGGGGCGCTGACCGGGGAGCTGTTTTTT. This codes for CAWSVGQGALTGELFF.

This clone was seen just once. The V call is TRBV5-7, the J call TRBJ2-7; weak D call: TRBD1 (6 bases). TRBV5-7 is treated as an ORF (open reading frame) with a function not yet certain. CDR3 size: 15 residues. Between the trimmed V and J ends, which lost 4 bases and 3 bases, there was a span of 17 bases. CDR3 sequence (DNA): TGTGCCAGCAGCCTTAACGACAGGCGACTCTACGAGCAGTACTTC. Protein sequence: CASSLNDRRLYEQYF.

The CDR3 nucleotides read TGTGCCAGCAGCTTACCTGGAGCCGGGACAGGGGTCCACGAGCAGTACTTC. It is translated as CASSLPGAGTGVHEQYF. This chain joins TRBV7-9 and TRBJ2-7; 10 nucleotides agree with TRBD1. The CDR3 loop spans 17 amino acids. CDR1 and CDR2 from the germline V gene are SEHNR and FQNEAQ (reference sequence). Germline trimming cut 2 bases from V and 5 bases from J; bases unmatched to any gene: 12.

The rearrangement links TRBV5-8 to TRBJ1-2, with D unclear. V was cut by 2 bases and J by 8 bases, with 22 bases left in between. The CDR3 runs to 16 residues. Germline V CDR1 and CDR2: SGHTS, YDEGEE. Here the CDR3 DNA reads TGTGCCAGCAGCTTCCCGGAACCAGGCCGATATGGCGGCTACACCTTC. As protein: CASSFPEPGRYGGYTF.

The chain is built from TRBV30 and TRBJ2-5; 8 bases match TRBD2. The V segment lost 5 bases and the J segment 4 bases; nucleotides outside the gene matches: 18. CDR1 and CDR2 from the germline V gene are GTSNPN and SVGIG (reference sequence). The CDR3 extends over 17 amino acids. CDR3 loop: CAWSAGRALAVGETQYF. The CDR3 bases are TGTGCCTGGTCGGCCGGGCGGGCACTAGCGGTCGGAGAGACCCAGTACTTC. The full variable domain, its missing parts supplied by reference TRBV30 and TRBJ2-5, is SQTIHQWPATLVQPVGSPLSLECTVEGTSNPNLYWYRQAAGRGLQLLFYSVGIGQISSEVPQNLSASRPQDRQFILSSKKLLLSDSGFYLCAWSAGRALAVGETQYFGPGTRLLVL.

The chain combines TRBV7-9 with TRBJ2-7, with D tentatively TRBD2 (6 bases). From germline, CDR1 is SEHNR and CDR2 FQNEAQ (reference sequence). The CDR3 totals 14 residues. Trimming shortened V by 6 bases and J by 3 bases, and 15 bases separated the two germline ends. The CDR3 protein is CASSSRMEGYEQYF. The CDR3 coding sequence is TGTGCCAGCAGTTCTAGGATGGAGGGCTACGAGCAGTACTTC.

This chain links TRBV10-1 with TRBJ1-5; D unresolved. The CDR3 length is 12 residues. Between the trimmed V and J ends, which lost 9 bases and 2 bases, there was a span of 8 bases. Germline V lookup: CDR1 WNHNN, CDR2 SYGVQD (reference sequence). Here the CDR3 reads CARRARNQPQHF. The CDR3 DNA is TGCGCCAGGCGGGCCCGCAATCAGCCCCAGCATTTT.

There are a few counts of this clone. V usage is TRBV11-2 and J usage is TRBJ2-7; 8 bases align to TRBD2. The CDR3 runs 13 residues. V lost 8 bases and J lost 3; bases outside the gene matches: 6. Germline V gene lookup returns CDR1 SGHAT and CDR2 FQNNGV. The CDR3 DNA reads TGTGCCAGCGGGATTAGCGGGGACTACGAGCAGTACTTC. Protein sequence: CASGISGDYEQYF.

This chain uses TRBV6-5 with TRBJ2-7; TRBD1 aligns across 8 bases. Germline trimming cut 6 bases from V and 3 bases from J; bases unmatched to any gene: 7. The CDR3 has 14 residues. Per the germline V gene, CDR1 is MNHEY and CDR2 is SVGAGI. CDR3 loop: CASRQGATLYEQYF. CDR3 DNA sequence: TGTGCCAGCAGGCAGGGGGCAACCCTCTACGAGCAGTACTTC.

This sequence joins TRBV9 and TRBJ1-2; tentative D call: TRBD1 (5 bases). The germline gives CDR1 SGDLS, CDR2 YYNGEE. The CDR3 consists of 11 residues. Trimming left V 0 bases short and J 14 bases short, with 11 bases between. The CDR3 coding sequence is TGTGCCAGCAGCGTAGGGCAGGGTTGGACCTTC. It codes for CASSVGQGWTF.

The chain uses TRBV29-1 and TRBJ2-7; D may be TRBD2 (7 bases). Germline values: CDR1 SQVTM, CDR2 ANQGSEA. The CDR3 loop spans 15 amino acids. V was pared by 3 bases and J by 1 base, with 16 bases between. CDR3 amino acids: CSVEGGRGPSYEQYF. The CDR3 DNA reads TGCAGCGTTGAGGGGGGGCGGGGACCGTCCTACGAGCAGTACTTC.

CDR3 sequence (DNA): TGCGCCAGCAGTGATGGGGCAGGGGGCCTACAGCCCCAGCATTTT. Protein: CASSDGAGGLQPQHF. V gene TRBV10-1 combines with J gene TRBJ1-5, with 8 bases that match TRBD1. Trimming cost V 3 bases and J 7 bases; bases outside gene matches: 8. CDR1 and CDR2 from the germline V gene are WNHNN and SYGVQD (reference sequence). The CDR3 runs 15 residues.

The chain recombines TRBV2 with TRBJ1-5; D may be TRBD1 (6 bases). Germline loops: CDR1 SNHLY, CDR2 FYNNEI. The CDR3 spans 17 residues. Between the trimmed V and J ends, which lost 2 bases and 0 bases, there was a span of 14 bases. For the CDR3, the DNA is TGTGCCAGCAGTGAACTTGCAGGGGTTTATAGCAATCAGCCCCAGCATTTT. This gives the protein CASSELAGVYSNQPQHF.

This chain joins TRBV6-4 and TRBJ2-2; D unresolved. In germline, CDR1 is MRHNA, CDR2 SNTAGT. Trimming stripped 0 bases from V and 6 bases from J, with 14 bases between. The CDR3 is 16 residues long. The CDR3 reads CASSDSGRSDAGELFF. Written as DNA, the CDR3 is TGTGCCAGCAGTGACTCGGGCAGGTCCGATGCCGGGGAGCTGTTTTTT.

V usage is TRBV29-1 and J usage is TRBJ2-2; TRBD2 might be the D (5 bases). The CDR3 has 14 residues. V was cut by 6 bases and J by 1 base, with 12 bases left in between. Germline CDR1 reads SQVTM; CDR2 reads ANQGSEA. This CDR3 reads CSVRGALNTGELFF. In nucleotides, the CDR3 is TGCAGCGTCCGGGGAGCGCTGAACACCGGGGAGCTGTTTTTT.

This clone was seen only a few times. V gene TRBV6-4 combines with J gene TRBJ2-1; 11 nucleotides align to TRBD2. The V gene's germline CDR1 is MRHNA and CDR2 SNTAGT. CDR3 length: 15 residues. V lost 4 bases, J lost 10 bases, and 9 bases stayed unmatched. The CDR3 spells CASSATSGTTTEQFF. The CDR3 nucleotides are TGTGCCAGCAGTGCGACTAGCGGGACCACGACCGAGCAGTTCTTC.

The chain is built from TRBV10-3 and TRBJ2-7; 7 nucleotides match TRBD2. CDR3 length: 12 residues. Germline V gene data show CDR1 as ENHRY and CDR2 as SYGVKD. V gave up 6 bases and J gave up 6 bases; unmatched junction bases: 5. The CDR3 region is CAISGLGPEQYF. The CDR3 DNA reads TGTGCCATCAGCGGACTAGGGCCCGAGCAGTACTTC.